The 4 T cell receptor beta chains reported below all come from one sample, sequenced in a study of T cells in Graves' hyperthyroidism and ophthalmopathy. RNA transcripts provided the source from which TCR beta CDR3 regions were amplified. When the TCR CDR3 underwent first-round RT-PCR, the HTBI primer set was used. TCRdb processed the multiplex PCR reads anew with MiXCR; each CDR3 protein has one entry. The sample lists a few hundred thousand distinct CDR3 sequences, roughly 13% occurring once. Sequenced material: blood. Every receptor here comes from a man aged 25 to 40 with Graves' hyperthyroidism that later progressed to Graves' ophthalmopathy.

This clonotype was observed at least ten times. The chain employs TRBV30 and TRBJ1-1; D possibly corresponds to TRBD1 (5 bases). Per germline, CDR1 GTSNPN and CDR2 SVGIG (reference sequence). V lost 0 bases and J lost 1, with 6 bases in between. CDR3 length: 13 residues. DNA of the CDR3: TGTGCCTGGAGTGTGCAGGGGAACACTGAAGCTTTCTTT. This sequence encodes CAWSVQGNTEAFF.

This clonotype was observed a handful of times. The V gene is TRBV20-1, the J gene TRBJ2-3; the match to TRBD2 covers 8 bases. CDR1 is DFQATT, CDR2 SNEGSKA, per germline (reference sequence). This CDR3 is 19 amino acids long. V trimming: 0 bases; J trimming: 1 base; junction bases outside the gene matches: 15. CDR3 coding DNA: TGCAGTGCTAGAGAGTCCTCCAGACACGGGGGGGTTGGCACAGATACGCAGTATTTT. This sequence encodes CSARESSRHGGVGTDTQYF.

This rearrangement joins TRBV24-1 to TRBJ1-2; TRBD1 matches at 7 bases. This CDR3 spans 13 amino acids. Germline CDR1 is KGHDR and CDR2 is SFDVKD. V shed 7 bases and J 6 bases; nucleotides not matched to a gene: 7. The CDR3 sequence: CATRAGGKDGYTF. In DNA form, the CDR3 reads TGTGCCACCAGGGCAGGGGGGAAAGATGGCTACACCTTC.

This clonotype has at least ten counts. This chain links TRBV6-1 with TRBJ1-1, with unresolved D. The CDR3 extends over 12 amino acids. V was pared by 1 base and J by 5 bases, with 5 bases between. Per the germline V gene, CDR1 is MNHNS and CDR2 is SASEGT. CDR3 sequence (DNA): TGTGCCAGCAGTGAAGTTTGGACTGAAGCTTTCTTT. It specifies CASSEVWTEAFF.